The rows below give T cell receptor beta chains drawn from one sample of a study of T cells in Graves' hyperthyroidism and ophthalmopathy. TCRdb re-analysed the multiplex PCR reads in MiXCR, keeping a single row per CDR3 protein. The repertoire holds hundreds of thousands of distinct CDR3 sequences, with roughly 14% as singletons. The source material was blood. The receptors originated from a woman between 18 and 30 years old with Graves' hyperthyroidism. The CDR3 runs from the conserved cysteine through the conserved F or W. The order of the fields is V gene, clone size, D gene, J gene, CDR3 protein, CDR3 DNA. The D gene is left open where the match is weak. Clone size is given for some rows only: seen once, a few or many times, or a class if the clone is expanded.

v_call: TRBV6-2/TRBV6-3; clone_size: many; d_call: TRBD1; j_call: TRBJ1-2; cdr3_aa: CASSYSFAGGNYGYTF; cdr3_nt: TGTGCCAGCAGTTACTCATTTGCAGGGGGCAACTATGGCTACACCTTC
v_call: TRBV4-1; clone_size: .; d_call: .; j_call: TRBJ1-1; cdr3_aa: CASSQVAAGTEAFF; cdr3_nt: TGCGCCAGCAGCCAAGTCGCCGCAGGGACTGAAGCTTTCTTT
v_call: TRBV6-2/TRBV6-3; clone_size: many; d_call: .; j_call: TRBJ2-7; cdr3_aa: CASSYGWVGEQYF; cdr3_nt: TGTGCCAGCAGTTACGGTTGGGTCGGCGAGCAGTACTTC
v_call: TRBV7-9; clone_size: many; d_call: .; j_call: TRBJ2-5; cdr3_aa: CASSLVGGPIQETQYF; cdr3_nt: TGTGCCAGCAGCTTAGTTGGCGGGCCTATCCAAGAGACCCAGTACTTC
v_call: TRBV7-9; clone_size: .; d_call: .; j_call: TRBJ1-2; cdr3_aa: CASSRLRDTTNYGYTF; cdr3_nt: TGTGCCAGCAGCCGCCTCCGGGACACTACTAACTATGGCTACACCTTC
v_call: TRBV27; clone_size: few; d_call: .; j_call: TRBJ1-2; cdr3_aa: CASSLDSSPKYYGYTF; cdr3_nt: TGTGCCAGCAGTTTGGACAGTTCGCCAAAATACTATGGCTACACCTTC
v_call: TRBV7-9; clone_size: few; d_call: TRBD2; j_call: TRBJ2-5; cdr3_aa: CASSLRASGGITQYF; cdr3_nt: TGTGCCAGCAGCTTAAGGGCTAGCGGGGGGATCACCCAGTACTTC
v_call: TRBV5-1; clone_size: .; d_call: .; j_call: TRBJ1-1; cdr3_aa: CASRRSGLSNTEAFF; cdr3_nt: TGCGCCAGCAGACGTTCAGGGTTGTCGAACACTGAAGCTTTCTTT
v_call: TRBV12-3/TRBV12-4; clone_size: many; d_call: .; j_call: TRBJ1-1; cdr3_aa: CASSFLQPNTEAFF; cdr3_nt: TGTGCCAGCAGTTTCTTACAGCCGAACACTGAAGCTTTCTTT
v_call: TRBV7-3; clone_size: .; d_call: .; j_call: TRBJ1-1; cdr3_aa: CASSLIGSMNTEAFF; cdr3_nt: TGTGCCAGCAGCTTAATCGGGTCTATGAACACTGAAGCTTTCTTT
v_call: TRBV20-1; clone_size: many; d_call: TRBD1; j_call: TRBJ1-1; cdr3_aa: CSARVGTAEAFF; cdr3_nt: TGCAGTGCTAGGGTGGGGACAGCTGAAGCTTTCTTT
v_call: TRBV12-3/TRBV12-4; clone_size: .; d_call: TRBD2; j_call: TRBJ2-7; cdr3_aa: CASSLKIGASGRGGGEQYF; cdr3_nt: TGTGCCAGCAGTTTAAAGATAGGAGCTAGCGGGAGGGGCGGAGGTGAGCAGTACTTC
v_call: TRBV20-1; clone_size: many; d_call: .; j_call: TRBJ1-6; cdr3_aa: CSARDRGGWDSPLHF; cdr3_nt: TGCAGTGCTAGAGACAGGGGAGGTTGGGATTCACCCCTCCACTTT